This T cell receptor beta chain was captured by sequencing in a study of T cells in Graves' hyperthyroidism and ophthalmopathy. Overall study results and limits: Among thyroid clonotypes expanded above 0.001, most also appeared in blood.

RNA transcripts yielded amplified TCR beta CDR3 regions. The HTBI primer set served for first-round RT-PCR of the TCR CDR3. TCRdb itself ran the multiplex PCR reads through MiXCR, one entry per CDR3 protein. The sample carries 500,000 to 650,000 distinct CDR3 sequences, around 15% recorded once. Graves' hyperthyroidism is called stable when ophthalmopathy does not progress within 18 months. There are many counts of this clonotype. Its matching antigen is unknown. Sequencing was done on a sample of blood. The clonotype comes from a woman aged 40 to 50 with Graves' hyperthyroidism.

This CDR3 reads CASSFGDRQGTYEQYF. The CDR3 DNA follows: TGTGCCAGCAGCTTCGGCGATAGACAGGGGACCTACGAGCAGTACTTC. The chain joins TRBV5-8 to TRBJ2-7; 8 nucleotides align to TRBD1. The length of the CDR3 is 16 residues. In germline, CDR1 is SGHTS, CDR2 YDEGEE. V shed 2 bases and J 2 bases; nucleotides not matched to a gene: 9. The variable domain in full, completed from reference TRBV5-8 and TRBJ2-7, reads EAGVTQSPTHLIKTRGQQATLRCSPISGHTSVYWYQQALGLGLQFLLWYDEGEERNRGNFPPRFSGRQFPNYSSELNVNALELEDSALYLCASSFGDRQGTYEQYFGPGTRLTVT.